This passage covers 23 T cell receptor beta chains from one sample sequenced in a study of T cell responses to AZD1222 COVID-19 vaccine (dated by TCRdb to 2020 to 2022). Libraries were prepared through the immunoSEQ multiplex PCR assay. TCRdb provides this immuneACCESS table in a form limited to in-frame rearrangements. Some clones are lacking; in checked studies, under half of them reflect an unresolved V gene, and why the rest are absent is not known. For this sample there are fewer than 200,000 clones; roughly nine tenths appear just once. 3.6% of the sample is in the top ten clones. Reading the label with the study, this specimen's time point is: about 28 days (+/-7) after the second vaccine dose. What this sample's treatment or condition label stands for: meningococcal conjugate vaccine given as trial control. Here the sequenced sample was peripheral blood, taken 28 days after the second dose of the MenACWY control vaccine. These receptor sequences come from an adult who received the MenACWY meningococcal vaccine as a control.

The chain uses TRBV30 and TRBJ1-6; D is unclear. The V gene's germline CDR1 is GTSNPN and CDR2 SVGIG (reference sequence). The CDR3 consists of 11 residues. Trimming stripped 5 bases from V and 7 bases from J, with 6 bases between. The CDR3 coding sequence is TGTGCCTGGGGGCGAAATTCACCCCTCCACTTT. It specifies CAWGRNSPLHF.

V and J are TRBV2 and TRBJ2-5; D perhaps matches TRBD1 (6 bases). Germline V gene sequence: CDR1 SNHLY, CDR2 FYNNEI. Trimming removed 4 bases at V and 5 bases at J, with 11 bases between. The CDR3 runs to 13 residues. CDR3 sequence (DNA): TGTGCCAGCAGTGTTCGAGGGGGTGAGACCCAGTACTTC. Residues: CASSVRGGETQYF.

V and J are TRBV2 and TRBJ1-1; D unclear. The CDR3 covers 13 residues. V lost 4 bases and J 9 bases, leaving 15 bases between the germline ends. Looked up from germline, CDR1 is SNHLY and CDR2 is FYNNEI. DNA of the CDR3: TGTGCCAGCAGTGTAGGGAGGGAAAACCAAGCTTTCTTT. Its protein product is CASSVGRENQAFF.

This clone is a singleton in its sample. The rearrangement joins TRBV13 to TRBJ2-5; D is ambiguous. The CDR3 has 15 residues. Germline values: CDR1 PRHDT, CDR2 FYEKMQ (reference sequence). Trimming removed 1 base from V and 1 base from J, with 10 bases in between. The CDR3 DNA sequence: TGTGCCAGCAGCTTAGAGGCTCAGACCCAAGAGACCCAGTACTTC. Translation: CASSLEAQTQETQYF.

The chain couples TRBV20-1 to TRBJ2-7, with a possible D match to TRBD2 (7 bases). In germline, CDR1 is DFQATT, CDR2 SNEGSKA (reference sequence). This CDR3 has 17 amino acids. The V end lost 3 bases, the J end lost 3 bases, and 24 bases lay between the germline ends. CDR3 DNA: TGCAGTGCTAGTAAGGGGGGGGCAGGCCATTTTTTCTACGAGCAGTACTTC. As protein: CSASKGGAGHFFYEQYF.

This chain uses TRBV9 with TRBJ1-1; D unresolved. Deletions cut 4 bases from V and 1 base from J, with 11 bases between. CDR1 is SGDLS, CDR2 YYNGEE, per germline. The CDR3 is 14 residues long. The CDR3 DNA follows: TGTGCCAGCAGCCCACAGACACAGAACACTGAAGCTTTCTTT. This sequence encodes CASSPQTQNTEAFF.

This clone was counted between two and nine times. The chain is built from TRBV6-5 and TRBJ1-4; 9 positions match TRBD1. V shed 5 bases, J shed 8 bases, and the junction held 6 bases outside the gene matches. The germline gives CDR1 MNHEY, CDR2 SVGAGI. The CDR3 runs to 14 residues. DNA of the CDR3: TGTGCCAGCAGTACCGGGACAGGGCAGGAAAAACTGTTTTTT. Translated, it gives CASSTGTGQEKLFF.

The chain is built from TRBV12-5 and TRBJ1-5; 7 nucleotides align to TRBD1. CDR3 length equals 15 residues. Germline-derived CDR1 and CDR2 are LGHNT and FRNRAP. Losses at the gene ends were 1 base for V and 4 bases for J; bases not matched to a gene: 4. The DNA of the CDR3 is TGTGCTAGTGGTTTGGAAGGGGGCGGTAATCAGCCCCAGCATTTT. Residues: CASGLEGGGNQPQHF.

The chain is built from TRBV7-8 and TRBJ1-5, with TRBD1 matching over 7 bases. V trimming: 3 bases; J trimming: 2 bases; junction bases outside the gene matches: 7. The CDR3 runs 16 residues. CDR1 and CDR2 from the germline V gene are SGHVS and FQNEAQ. CDR3 protein: CASSFLPTGGNQPQHF. The CDR3 region has the DNA TGTGCCAGCAGCTTTTTACCCACAGGGGGCAATCAGCCCCAGCATTTT.

The V and J genes are TRBV5-4 and TRBJ1-1; 7 bases agree with TRBD1. V lost 9 bases, J lost 2 bases, and 13 bases stayed unmatched. Germline CDR1 is SGHNT and CDR2 is YYREEE (reference sequence). This CDR3 comprises 15 residues. CDR3 sequence reads: CATLVQGQPNTEAFF. The CDR3 bases are TGTGCCACCCTGGTCCAGGGACAGCCTAACACTGAAGCTTTCTTT. Supplemented by reference TRBV5-4 and TRBJ1-1, the full variable domain reads ETGVTQSPTHLIKTRGQQVTLRCSSQSGHNTVSWYQQALGQGPQFIFQYYREEENGRGNFPPRFSGLQFPNYSSELNVNALELDDSALYLCATLVQGQPNTEAFFGQGTRLTVV.

The rearrangement links TRBV19 to TRBJ1-3, with 12 bases matching TRBD1. The V gene end was trimmed by 7 bases and the J gene end by 6 bases; junction bases not matched to a gene: 10. Germline CDR1 is LNHDA and CDR2 is SQIVND (reference sequence). This CDR3 has 16 amino acids. The CDR3 loop reads CASTTKGQGAKNTIYF. The CDR3 bases are TGTGCCAGTACCACGAAGGGACAGGGGGCGAAAAACACCATATATTTT.

This chain joins TRBV5-1 and TRBJ2-7; D remains ambiguous. Trimming pared 5 bases from V and 3 bases from J, leaving 27 bases between. Germline-derived CDR1 and CDR2 are SGHRS and YFSETQ. The CDR3 loop spans 18 amino acids. The CDR3 nucleotides read TGCGCCAGCAGATCCTATTCCCGGGTCATCAAGGACCACTACGAGCAGTACTTC. Its translation: CASRSYSRVIKDHYEQYF.

This sequence joins TRBV7-2 and TRBJ2-2; D unclear. The CDR3 has 12 residues. Trimming took off 7 bases at V and 4 bases at J, with 7 bases between the two ends. From germline, CDR1 is SGHTA and CDR2 FQGNSA. CDR3 bases: TGTGCCAGCACCCAGTCCACCGGGGAGCTGTTTTTT. It specifies CASTQSTGELFF. Supplemented by reference TRBV7-2 and TRBJ2-2, the full variable domain reads GAGVSQSPSNKVTEKGKDVELRCDPISGHTALYWYRQSLGQGLEFLIYFQGNSAPDKSGLPSDRFSAERTGGSVSTLTIQRTQQEDSAVYLCASTQSTGELFFGEGSRLTVL.

J is TRBJ1-1 and V is TRBV10-1, with D possibly matching TRBD1 (5 bases). Trimming cost V 5 bases and J 0 bases, with 16 bases left between them. Germline CDR1 reads WNHNN; CDR2 reads SYGVQD (reference sequence). The CDR3 is 16 residues long. CDR3 in DNA: TGCGCCAGCAGTCCGGGGCAGGGTCGAATGAACACTGAAGCTTTCTTT. This codes for CASSPGQGRMNTEAFF.

The chain recombines TRBV28 with TRBJ2-5; a possible D gene is TRBD1 (6 bases). This CDR3 comprises 14 residues. The germline V gene encodes CDR1 MDHEN and CDR2 SYDVKM. V was trimmed by 6 bases and J by 2 bases, leaving 13 bases between them. CDR3 bases: TGTGCCAGCAGCCTCAGAGGGGGACAAGAGACCCAGTACTTC. Its translation is CASSLRGGQETQYF.

This clone has just one count. This chain connects TRBV12-3 or TRBV12-4 to TRBJ1-3; D is unresolved. Deletions cut 7 bases from V and 1 base from J, with 5 bases between. This CDR3 spans 12 amino acids. Here the CDR3 reads CASTPSGNTIYF. In DNA form, the CDR3 reads TGTGCCAGCACTCCGTCTGGAAACACCATATATTTT.

J is TRBJ2-7 and V is TRBV27; 10 nucleotides match TRBD1. Trimming removed 2 bases from V and 4 bases from J; junction bases left unmatched: 5. The germline gives CDR1 MNHEY, CDR2 SMNVEV (reference sequence). The CDR3 is made up of 15 amino acids. CDR3 amino acids: CASSLIGQGEYEQYF. The CDR3 DNA follows: TGTGCCAGCAGTTTAATAGGACAGGGGGAATACGAGCAGTACTTC.

V gene TRBV18 combines with J gene TRBJ1-1; tentatively, D is TRBD1 (5 bases). Trimming shortened V by 6 bases and J by 0 bases, and 14 bases separated the two germline ends. The CDR3 sequence is 15 residues long. Looked up from germline, CDR1 is KGHSH and CDR2 is LQKENI. The CDR3 DNA follows: TGTGCCAGCTCCTTGCAGGGATCCATGAACACTGAAGCTTTCTTT. It specifies CASSLQGSMNTEAFF.

This chain links TRBV2 with TRBJ2-7; D is possibly TRBD1 (6 bases). This CDR3 has 15 residues. Germline V gives CDR1 SNHLY, CDR2 FYNNEI. V dropped 5 bases and J dropped 5 bases, with 19 bases sitting between them. As DNA, the CDR3 is TGTGCCAGCAGTATTATCATCAACAGGGCCAACGAGCAGTACTTC. Its translation is CASSIIINRANEQYF.

V usage is TRBV6-5 and J usage is TRBJ2-5, with 8 bases fitting TRBD2. V lost 8 bases to trimming and J lost 5 bases; unmatched junction nucleotides: 13. Germline V lookup: CDR1 MNHEY, CDR2 SVGAGI. The CDR3 loop spans 15 amino acids. The DNA for the CDR3 is TGTGCCAGCGGGGGACTAGGGGGTATCGGCGAGACCCAGTACTTC. Translating gives CASGGLGGIGETQYF.

This chain uses TRBV5-1 with TRBJ2-3; possible D gene TRBD2, 5 bases. Deletions cut 1 base from V and 3 bases from J, with 15 bases between. The CDR3 loop spans 16 amino acids. Germline CDR1 reads SGHRS; CDR2 reads YFSETQ. CDR3: CASSLSSGPRTDTQYF. The CDR3 region has the DNA TGCGCCAGCAGCTTGTCGAGCGGCCCACGGACAGATACGCAGTATTTT.

This clone was seen a single time. The rearrangement links TRBV11-3 to TRBJ2-7; 10 positions agree with TRBD2. This CDR3 is built from 13 residues. CDR1 SGHNT and CDR2 YENEEA come from the germline V gene. Unmatched junction bases numbered 6, after V lost 6 bases and J lost 7 bases. CDR3 sequence reads: CASSSLAGVEQYF. The DNA of the CDR3 is TGTGCCAGCAGTTCTCTAGCGGGAGTGGAGCAGTACTTC.

The chain is built from TRBV6-2 or TRBV6-3 and TRBJ1-2, with 7 bases identical to TRBD1. The germline V gene encodes CDR1 MNHEY and CDR2 SVGEGT. There are 13 residues in the CDR3. The J segment lost 8 bases and the V segment lost 3 bases, leaving 6 bases of the junction unmatched. The CDR3 coding sequence is TGTGCCAGCAGTTATCTGAGGGGGCAAGGCTACACCTTC. Amino acids: CASSYLRGQGYTF.